This entry concerns a single T cell receptor beta chain. What it binds is unknown. They ran version v3.0 of the immunoSEQ assay at survey level. The target of sequencing was about 35,000-50,000 T-cell genomes per sample. Libraries were prepared by immunoSEQ multiplex PCR; TCRdb keeps only in-frame clonotypes and omits some of them. Here the sample spans 25,000 to 35,000 clones, 90% to 95% being singletons. This record belongs to a study of long-term antiretroviral therapy in people with HIV. Study-wide results and caveats: Narrower CDR3 length ranges marked HIV repertoires relative to controls. Once patients were on ART, diversity went higher but still fell short of transplant donor controls.

Clinicians in the United States treated all participants with HIV. Looked up from germline, CDR1 is KGHSH and CDR2 is LQKENI. V was shortened by 2 bases and J by 9 bases, with 16 bases between the two germline ends. This CDR3 has 15 amino acids. V gene TRBV18 combines with J gene TRBJ2-2; D is ambiguous. The TCR originated in a young man with HIV. Here the sequenced sample was unsorted PBMCs, taken more than 6 years after starting antiretroviral therapy. In DNA, the CDR3 is TGTGCCAGCTCACCAAACCGTCGCAATTCAAGGGAGCTGTTTTTT. Its protein is CASSPNRRNSRELFF.